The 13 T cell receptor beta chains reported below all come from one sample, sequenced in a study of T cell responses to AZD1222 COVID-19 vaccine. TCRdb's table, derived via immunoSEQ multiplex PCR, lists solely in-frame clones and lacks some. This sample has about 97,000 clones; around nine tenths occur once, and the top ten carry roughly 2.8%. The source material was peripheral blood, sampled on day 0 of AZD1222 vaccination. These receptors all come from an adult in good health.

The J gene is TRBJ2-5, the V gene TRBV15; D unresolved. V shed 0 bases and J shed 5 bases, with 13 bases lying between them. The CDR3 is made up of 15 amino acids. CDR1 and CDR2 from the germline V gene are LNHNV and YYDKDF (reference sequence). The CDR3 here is CATSRDNSKKETQYF. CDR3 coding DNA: TGTGCCACCAGCAGAGATAACAGCAAGAAGGAGACCCAGTACTTC.

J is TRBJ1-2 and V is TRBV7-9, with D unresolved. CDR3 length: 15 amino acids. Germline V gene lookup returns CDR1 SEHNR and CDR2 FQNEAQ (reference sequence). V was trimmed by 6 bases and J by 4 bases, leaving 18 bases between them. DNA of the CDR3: TGTGCCAGCAGGAGCAGTGGGAACGGCAGCTATGGCTACACCTTC. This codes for CASRSSGNGSYGYTF.

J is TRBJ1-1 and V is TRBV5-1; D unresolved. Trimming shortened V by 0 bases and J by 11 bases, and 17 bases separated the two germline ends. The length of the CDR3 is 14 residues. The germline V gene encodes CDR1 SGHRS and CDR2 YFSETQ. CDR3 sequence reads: CASSLGPGNKVAFF. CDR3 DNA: TGCGCCAGCAGCTTGGGTCCGGGTAATAAGGTTGCTTTCTTT.

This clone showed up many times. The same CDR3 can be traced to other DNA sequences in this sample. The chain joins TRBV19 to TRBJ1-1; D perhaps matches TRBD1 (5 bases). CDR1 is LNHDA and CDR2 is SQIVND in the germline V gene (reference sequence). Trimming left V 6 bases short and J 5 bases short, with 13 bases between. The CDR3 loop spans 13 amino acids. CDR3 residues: CASRRGGGTEAFF. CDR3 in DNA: TGTGCCAGTAGGAGGGGCGGGGGAACTGAAGCTTTCTTT.

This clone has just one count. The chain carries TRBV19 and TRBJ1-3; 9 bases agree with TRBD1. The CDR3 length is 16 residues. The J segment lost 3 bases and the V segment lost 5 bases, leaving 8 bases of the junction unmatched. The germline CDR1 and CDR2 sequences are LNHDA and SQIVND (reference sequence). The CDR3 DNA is TGTGCCAGTAGTGTCGAGGGACAGGGCGATGGAAACACCATATATTTT. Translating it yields CASSVEGQGDGNTIYF.

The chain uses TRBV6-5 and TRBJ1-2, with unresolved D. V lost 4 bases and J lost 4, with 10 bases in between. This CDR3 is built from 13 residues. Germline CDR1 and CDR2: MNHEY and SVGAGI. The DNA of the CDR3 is TGTGCCAGCAGTTGGACGGCCCTCTATGGCTACACCTTC. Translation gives CASSWTALYGYTF.

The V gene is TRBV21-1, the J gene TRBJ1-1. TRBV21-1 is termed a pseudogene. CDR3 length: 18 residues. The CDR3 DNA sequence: TGTGCCAGCAGCAATACCCTCGCGGGGCCTGTGGAGTACACTGAAGCTTTCTTT. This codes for CASSNTLAGPVEYTEAFF.

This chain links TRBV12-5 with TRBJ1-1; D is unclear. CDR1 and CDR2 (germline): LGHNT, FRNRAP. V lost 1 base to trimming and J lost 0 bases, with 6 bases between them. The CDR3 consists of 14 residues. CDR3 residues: CASGLGYMNTEAFF. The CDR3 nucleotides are TGTGCTAGTGGTTTGGGATACATGAACACTGAAGCTTTCTTT.

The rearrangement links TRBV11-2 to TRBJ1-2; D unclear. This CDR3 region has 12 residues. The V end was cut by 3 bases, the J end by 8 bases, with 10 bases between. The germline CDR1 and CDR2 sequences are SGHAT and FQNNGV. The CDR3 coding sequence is TGTGCCAGCAGCTTCACAAAAGGGGGCTACACCTTC. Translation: CASSFTKGGYTF.

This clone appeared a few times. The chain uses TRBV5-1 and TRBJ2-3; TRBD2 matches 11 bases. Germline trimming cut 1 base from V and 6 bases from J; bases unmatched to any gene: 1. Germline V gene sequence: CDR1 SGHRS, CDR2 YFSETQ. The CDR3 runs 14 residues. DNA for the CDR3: TGCGCCAGCAGCTTGACTAGCGGGGGCGATACGCAGTATTTT. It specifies CASSLTSGGDTQYF.

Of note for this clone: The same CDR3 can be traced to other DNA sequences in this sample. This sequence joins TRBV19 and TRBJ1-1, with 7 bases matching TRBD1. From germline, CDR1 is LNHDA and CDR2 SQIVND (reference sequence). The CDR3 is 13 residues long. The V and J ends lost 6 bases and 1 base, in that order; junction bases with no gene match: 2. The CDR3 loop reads CASSRDRNTEAFF. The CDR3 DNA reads TGTGCCAGTAGCCGGGACAGGAACACTGAAGCTTTCTTT.

CDR3 amino acids: CASSYDGNQPQHF. Here the CDR3 DNA reads TGTGCCAGCAGTTACGACGGGAATCAGCCCCAGCATTTT. V and J are TRBV6-5 and TRBJ1-5, with D hard to call. This CDR3 is 13 amino acids long. The V gene lost 2 bases and the J gene lost 4 bases, with 6 bases spanning the gap. Germline CDR1 and CDR2: MNHEY and SVGAGI.

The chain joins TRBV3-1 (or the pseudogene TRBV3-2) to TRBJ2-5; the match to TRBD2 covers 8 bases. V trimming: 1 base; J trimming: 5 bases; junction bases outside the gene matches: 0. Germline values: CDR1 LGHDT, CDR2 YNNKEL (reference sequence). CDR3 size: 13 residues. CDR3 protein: CASSQAGGETQYF. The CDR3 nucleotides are TGTGCCAGCAGCCAAGCGGGGGGGGAGACCCAGTACTTC.